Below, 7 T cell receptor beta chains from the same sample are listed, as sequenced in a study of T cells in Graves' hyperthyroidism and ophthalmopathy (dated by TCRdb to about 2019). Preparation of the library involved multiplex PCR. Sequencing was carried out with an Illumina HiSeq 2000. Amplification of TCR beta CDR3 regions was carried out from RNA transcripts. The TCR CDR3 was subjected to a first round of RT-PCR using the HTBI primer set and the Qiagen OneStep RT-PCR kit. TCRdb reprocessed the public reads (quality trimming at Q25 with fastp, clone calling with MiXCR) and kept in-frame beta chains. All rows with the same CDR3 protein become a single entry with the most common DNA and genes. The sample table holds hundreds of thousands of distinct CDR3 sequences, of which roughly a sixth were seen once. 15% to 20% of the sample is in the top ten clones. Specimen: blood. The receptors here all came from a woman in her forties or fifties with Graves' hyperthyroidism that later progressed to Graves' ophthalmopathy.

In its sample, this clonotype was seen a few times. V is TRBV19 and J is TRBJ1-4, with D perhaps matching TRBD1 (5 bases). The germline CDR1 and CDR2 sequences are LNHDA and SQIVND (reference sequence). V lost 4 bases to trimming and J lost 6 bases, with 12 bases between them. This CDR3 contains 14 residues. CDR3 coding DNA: TGTGCCAGTAGTACCGGGACCGAACATGAAAAACTGTTTTTT. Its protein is CASSTGTEHEKLFF.

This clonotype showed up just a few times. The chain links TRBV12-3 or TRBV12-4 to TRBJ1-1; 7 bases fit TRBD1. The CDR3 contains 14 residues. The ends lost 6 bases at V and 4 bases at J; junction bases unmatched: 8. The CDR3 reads CASSSTGRATEAFF. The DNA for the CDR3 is TGTGCCAGCAGCTCGACAGGGAGAGCCACTGAAGCTTTCTTT.

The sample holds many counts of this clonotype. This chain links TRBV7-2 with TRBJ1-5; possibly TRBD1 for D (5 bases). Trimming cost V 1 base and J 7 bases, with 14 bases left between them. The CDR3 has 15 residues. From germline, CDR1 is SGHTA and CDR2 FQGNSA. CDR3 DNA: TGTGCCAGCAGCTTAGTGGGGAGATCAGGGCAGCCCCAGCATTTT. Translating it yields CASSLVGRSGQPQHF.

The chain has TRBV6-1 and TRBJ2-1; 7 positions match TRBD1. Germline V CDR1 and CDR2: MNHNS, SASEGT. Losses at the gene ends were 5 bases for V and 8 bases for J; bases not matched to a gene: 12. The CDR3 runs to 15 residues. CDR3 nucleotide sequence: TGTGCCAGCAGTTCCCGGGACAGACAGCTCGATGAGCAGTTCTTC. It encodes CASSSRDRQLDEQFF.

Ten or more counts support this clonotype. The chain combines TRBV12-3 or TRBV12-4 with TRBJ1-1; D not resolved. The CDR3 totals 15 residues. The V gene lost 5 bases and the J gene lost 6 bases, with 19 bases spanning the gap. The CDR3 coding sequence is TGTGCCAGCAGTCCTCGAGCGGCGCCGCGGGCTGAAGCTTTCTTT. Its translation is CASSPRAAPRAEAFF.

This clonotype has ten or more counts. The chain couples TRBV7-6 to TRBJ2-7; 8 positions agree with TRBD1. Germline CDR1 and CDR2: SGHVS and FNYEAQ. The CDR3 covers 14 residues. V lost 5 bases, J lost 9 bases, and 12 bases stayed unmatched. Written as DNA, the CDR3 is TGTGCCAGCAGCAGGACAGGGCTCCAAGCGGGGCAGTACTTC. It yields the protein CASSRTGLQAGQYF. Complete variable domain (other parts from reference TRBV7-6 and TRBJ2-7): GAGVSQSPRYKVTKRGQDVALRCDPISGHVSLYWYRQALGQGPEFLTYFNYEAQQDKSGLPNDRFSAERPEGSISTLTIQRTEQRDSAMYRCASSRTGLQAGQYFGPGTRLTVT.

This CDR3 is CASSPKSRDRGRVYGYTF. The CDR3 nucleotides are TGTGCCAGCAGCCCCAAAAGCCGGGACAGGGGGCGGGTCTATGGCTACACCTTC. The gene calls are TRBV3-1 and TRBJ1-2; TRBD1 agrees at 12 bases. The CDR3 spans 18 residues. Germline loops: CDR1 LGHDT, CDR2 YNNKEL (reference sequence). J lost 4 bases, V lost 4 bases, and 13 bases had no gene match.